This T cell receptor (beta chain) was found in a study of blood T cell repertoires in COVID-19. In the study overall: Sample material is recorded as cDNA or gDNA derived from T cells, B-cell-depleted T cells, or PBMCs.

Per the original methods: Nucleated cell counts were estimated from reference gene primer amplification. The assay was immunoSEQ multiplex PCR, and TCRdb's table has in-frame clones only and misses some. The V and J calls and clone size are taken from that table; D and trimming were inferred from the DNA. The sample includes approximately 190,000 clones, approximately 79% of them seen just once. Germline-derived CDR1 and CDR2 are MNHNY and SVGAGI (reference sequence). The ends were cut back, 6 bases at V and 2 bases at J, with 11 bases in the middle. The CDR3 contains 14 residues. J is TRBJ1-5 and V is TRBV6-6; D might be TRBD1 (6 bases). The sample comprised peripheral blood. This receptor was identified in a young man with active or convalescent COVID-19. DNA of the CDR3: TGTGCCAGCAGAACAGGGAATGGCAATCAGCCCCAGCATTTT. Its translation is CASRTGNGNQPQHF.